This passage covers 12 T cell receptor beta chains from one sample sequenced in a study of T cells after yellow fever vaccination. TCRdb recomputed calls from the 5' RACE reads with MiXCR, one row per CDR3 protein. Counted here are a few hundred thousand distinct CDR3 sequences, roughly 8.3% occurring once; the ten biggest clones make up around 17%. The sequencing here drew on PBMCs, taken approximately 47 days after the first yellow fever vaccination. The source is a man aged 18 to 29 who received the YFV17D yellow fever vaccine.

This clonotype was seen a handful of times. V is TRBV15 and J is TRBJ1-2, with 7 bases lining up with TRBD1. From germline, CDR1 is LNHNV and CDR2 YYDKDF (reference sequence). The CDR3 spans 13 residues. Trimming at V came to 5 bases and at J to 5 bases, leaving 5 bases not matched to a gene. CDR3 coding DNA: TGTGCCACCAGCGGTAACAGGGGTTATGGCTACACCTTC. Its translation: CATSGNRGYGYTF.

The V gene is TRBV4-1, the J gene TRBJ2-1; perhaps TRBD2 as D (7 bases). Germline CDR1 reads MGHRA; CDR2 reads YSYEKL. The CDR3 covers 16 residues. V lost 1 base, J lost 9 bases, and 19 bases lay in between. DNA for the CDR3: TGCGCCAGCAGCCAAGGGATGGGGGGGCCGGTAGGTGAGCAGTTCTTC. Encoded protein: CASSQGMGGPVGEQFF.

The chain's CDR3 is CASSLSGNVANYGYTF. CDR3 coding DNA: TGTGCCAGCAGTTTATCGGGAAACGTAGCTAACTATGGCTACACCTTC. The chain combines TRBV27 with TRBJ1-2; D unresolved. Germline V gene data show CDR1 as MNHEY and CDR2 as SMNVEV (reference sequence). Trimming shortened V by 0 bases and J by 0 bases, and 11 bases separated the two germline ends. CDR3 length equals 16 residues.

The table lists this clonotype with a few counts. This chain uses TRBV4-1 with TRBJ1-1, with D perhaps matching TRBD1 (5 bases). Germline V CDR1 and CDR2: MGHRA, YSYEKL. The CDR3 is 15 amino acids. With 2 bases removed from V and 1 base from J, the gap between germline ends came to 11 bases. As DNA, the CDR3 is TGCGCCAGCAGCCAAAAACCGGGGGGGAACACTGAAGCTTTCTTT. The encoded protein is CASSQKPGGNTEAFF.

The rearrangement joins TRBV7-8 to TRBJ2-2, with TRBD2 matching over 14 bases. CDR1 SGHVS and CDR2 FQNEAQ come from the germline V gene. The CDR3 has 19 amino acids. The trim removed 5 bases at V and 5 bases at J, leaving 13 bases unmatched. CDR3 DNA: TGTGCCAGCAGCCAAACCGGACTAGCGGGGGGTCCCTTGACCGGGGAGCTGTTTTTT. It encodes CASSQTGLAGGPLTGELFF.

The chain recombines TRBV7-2 with TRBJ1-2; 7 bases are a match to TRBD1. The J segment lost 4 bases and the V segment lost 3 bases, leaving 11 bases of the junction unmatched. The CDR3 extends over 16 amino acids. Germline V lookup: CDR1 SGHTA, CDR2 FQGNSA. The DNA of the CDR3 is TGTGCCAGCAGCTTTACAGGGGCCACGTTAATCTATGGCTACACCTTC. Encoded protein: CASSFTGATLIYGYTF.

This clonotype showed up just a few times. The chain links TRBV12-3 or TRBV12-4 to TRBJ1-1; D gene unclear. This CDR3 has 15 amino acids. Between the trimmed V and J ends, which lost 0 bases and 1 base, there was a span of 9 bases. The CDR3 loop is CASSLAYGQNTEAFF. The CDR3 DNA follows: TGTGCCAGCAGTTTAGCGTACGGGCAGAACACTGAAGCTTTCTTT.

This clonotype was seen at least ten times. V and J are TRBV20-1 and TRBJ2-5; maybe TRBD2 (6 bases). This CDR3 spans 14 amino acids. V dropped 0 bases and J dropped 2 bases, with 10 bases sitting between them. Germline loops: CDR1 DFQATT, CDR2 SNEGSKA (reference sequence). CDR3 coding DNA: TGCAGTGCTAGAGATGTGGGGGGACAAGAGACCCAGTACTTC. Encoded protein: CSARDVGGQETQYF.

J is TRBJ2-3 and V is TRBV19; TRBD1 aligns across 7 bases. Germline V gene sequence: CDR1 LNHDA, CDR2 SQIVND (reference sequence). Trimming at V came to 5 bases and at J to 0 bases, leaving 5 bases not matched to a gene. The CDR3 is 15 amino acids. CDR3: CASSLRDSSTDTQYF. The CDR3 nucleotides are TGTGCCAGTAGTCTACGGGACAGTAGCACAGATACGCAGTATTTT.

To note about this clonotype: Sequence at one end of the junction differs from germline and may be a read error. The V and J genes are TRBV7-2 and TRBJ2-7; the D gene could be TRBD1 or TRBD2 (6 bases each). The CDR3 runs 17 residues. Germline V CDR1 and CDR2: SGHTA, FQGNSA. CDR3 loop: CASSLLPGALGSDEQYF. CDR3 sequence (DNA): TGTGCCAGCAGCTTACTCCCGGGGGCCCTAGGCTCCGACGAGCAGTACTTC.

This clonotype was seen more than once but under ten times. The chain links TRBV28 to TRBJ1-2, with a weak D call TRBD1 (6 bases). Germline CDR1 MDHEN, CDR2 SYDVKM. There are 14 residues in the CDR3. Trimming pared 7 bases from V and 4 bases from J, leaving 16 bases between. The CDR3 region has the DNA TGTGCCAGCACCGAAGGACAGCAGACCTATGGCTACACCTTC. It is translated as CASTEGQQTYGYTF.

This clonotype was observed a handful of times. The chain joins TRBV20-1 to TRBJ2-5; D remains unclear. Germline CDR1 reads DFQATT; CDR2 reads SNEGSKA (reference sequence). CDR3 length equals 15 residues. V was cut by 1 base and J by 0 bases, with 12 bases left in between. CDR3 sequence reads: CSARVLAAYQETQYF. DNA for the CDR3: TGCAGTGCTAGAGTCTTAGCAGCGTACCAAGAGACCCAGTACTTC.